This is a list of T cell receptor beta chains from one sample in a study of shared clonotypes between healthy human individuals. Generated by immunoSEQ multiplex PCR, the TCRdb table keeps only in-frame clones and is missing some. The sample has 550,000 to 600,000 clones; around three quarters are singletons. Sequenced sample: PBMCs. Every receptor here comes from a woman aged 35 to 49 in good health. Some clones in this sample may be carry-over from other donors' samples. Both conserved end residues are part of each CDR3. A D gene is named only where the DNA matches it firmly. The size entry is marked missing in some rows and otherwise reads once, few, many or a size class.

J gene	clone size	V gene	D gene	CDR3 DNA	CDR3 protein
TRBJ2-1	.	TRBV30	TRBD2	TGTGCCTGGAGTGTTGTTAGCGGGGTCTCCTTCGGGGATGAGCAGTTCTTC	CAWSVVSGVSFGDEQFF
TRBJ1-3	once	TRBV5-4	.	TGTGCCAGCAGCTTGGTGGGGACAGGAAACACCATATATTTT	CASSLVGTGNTIYF
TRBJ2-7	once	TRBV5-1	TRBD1	TGCGCCAGCAGCCCGGAGGGACAGGATTTCTACGAGCAGTACTTC	CASSPEGQDFYEQYF
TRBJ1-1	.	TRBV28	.	TGTGCCAGCAGTTATGAGCTTAAGTTTTCTTTT	CASSYELKFSF
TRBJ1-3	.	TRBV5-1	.	TGCGCCAGCAGCTTGGTAAGCTCTGGAAACACCATATATTTT	CASSLVSSGNTIYF
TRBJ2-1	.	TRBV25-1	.	TGTGCCAGCAGTGAACAAGTTTTTTCCTACAATGAGCAGTTCTTC	CASSEQVFSYNEQFF
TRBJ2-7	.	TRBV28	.	TGTGCCAGCAGGCTAAAAACCTACGAGCAGTACTTC	CASRLKTYEQYF
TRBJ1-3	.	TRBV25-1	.	TGTGCCAGCAGTGATTCCCCGGTCCACAGGGGAAACACCATATATTTT	CASSDSPVHRGNTIYF
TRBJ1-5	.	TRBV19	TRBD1	TGTGCCAGTAGCACGACAGGGGGCTATCAGCCCCAGCATTTT	CASSTTGGYQPQHF
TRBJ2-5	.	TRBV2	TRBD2	TGTGCCACCAGACTAGCGGGAGTTCCTGGAGAGACCCAGTACTTC	CATRLAGVPGETQYF
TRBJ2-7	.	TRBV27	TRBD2	TGTGCCAGCAGCCAGGGGACTAGCGGGAGGCTCGAGCAGTACTTC	CASSQGTSGRLEQYF
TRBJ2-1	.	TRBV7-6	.	TGTGCCAGCAGCTTTTCTCACCCCAGCTCCTACAATGAGCAGTTCTTC	CASSFSHPSSYNEQFF
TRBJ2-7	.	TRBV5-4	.	TGTGCCAGCAGCACCGCGGCCGACAGAAGCTCCTACGAGCAGTACTTC	CASSTAADRSSYEQYF
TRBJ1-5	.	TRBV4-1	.	TGCGCCAGCAGCCAACGGGGGACACAGAATCAGCCCCAGCATTTT	CASSQRGTQNQPQHF
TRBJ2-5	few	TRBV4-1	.	TGCGCCAGCAGCCAAACACATGGTGGAGAGACCCAGTACTTC	CASSQTHGGETQYF
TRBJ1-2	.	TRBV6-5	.	TGTGCCAGCAGTCCTGGACAGATCTATGGCTACACCTTC	CASSPGQIYGYTF
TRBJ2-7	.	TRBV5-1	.	TGCGCCAGCAGCTCAACCGACAGACCCTACGAGCAGTACTTC	CASSSTDRPYEQYF
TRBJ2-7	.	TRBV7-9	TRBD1	TGTGCCAGCAGCCCCCGGACAGGGGATACCTACGAGCAGTACTTC	CASSPRTGDTYEQYF
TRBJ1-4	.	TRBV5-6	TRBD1	TGTGCCAGCAGCTCCGCAGGGGGAACTAATGAAAAACTGTTTTTT	CASSSAGGTNEKLFF
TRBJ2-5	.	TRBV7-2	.	TGTGCCAGCAGCTTCGACCTCCAAGAGACCCAGTACTTC	CASSFDLQETQYF
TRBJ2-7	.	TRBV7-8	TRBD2	TGTGCCAGCAGCCCCACTACTAGCGGGCCAACCTACGAGCAGTACTTC	CASSPTTSGPTYEQYF
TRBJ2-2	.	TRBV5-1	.	TGCGCCAGCAGCGCCCCACGGAGTCAGGGCCCCGGGGAGCTGTTTTTT	CASSAPRSQGPGELFF
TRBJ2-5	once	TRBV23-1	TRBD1	TGCGCCAGCAGTCATCCTCCCCGGACAGGGGGCGGGGAGACCCAGTACTTC	CASSHPPRTGGGETQYF
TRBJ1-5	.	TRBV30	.	TGTGCCTGGAGTGTACCAGGAGGGCCCCAGCCCCAGCATTTT	CAWSVPGGPQPQHF
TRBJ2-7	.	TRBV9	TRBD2	TGTGCCAGCAGCGCGACTAGCGGGAGTTTCTACGAGCAGTACTTC	CASSATSGSFYEQYF
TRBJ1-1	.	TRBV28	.	TGTGCCAGCAGCCTTGACCGGGTCACTGAAGCTTTCTTT	CASSLDRVTEAFF
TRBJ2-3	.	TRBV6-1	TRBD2	TGTGCCAGCAGTGAATGGTATAGCGGGAGATTGGGGACTGGCACAGATACGCAGTATTTT	CASSEWYSGRLGTGTDTQYF
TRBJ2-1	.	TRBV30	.	TGTGCCTGGAGTTTGGTCCGGGAGCAGTTCTTC	CAWSLVREQFF
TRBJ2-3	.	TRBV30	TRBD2	TGTGCCTGGAGTGTCGGGGCGGGAGAAGTAGATACGCAGTATTTT	CAWSVGAGEVDTQYF
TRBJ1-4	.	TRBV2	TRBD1	TGTGCCAGCAGTCGGGACAGGACCGCAACTAATGAAAAACTGTTTTTT	CASSRDRTATNEKLFF
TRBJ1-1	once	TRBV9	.	TGTGCCAGCAGCGTAGGTGTGGGTGGCGGGAACACTGAAGCTTTCTTT	CASSVGVGGGNTEAFF
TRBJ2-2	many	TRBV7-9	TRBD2	TGTGCCAGCAGCCCGGGGACTAGCGGGACCGAAAACACCGGGGAGCTGTTTTTT	CASSPGTSGTENTGELFF
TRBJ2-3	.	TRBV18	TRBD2	TGTGCCAGCTCAAAACGGACTAGCGGGAGTGATACGCAGTATTTT	CASSKRTSGSDTQYF
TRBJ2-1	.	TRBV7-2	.	TGTGCCAGCAGCCCGAGGGGAGGCGGGCAGCCCTACAATGAGCAGTTCTTC	CASSPRGGGQPYNEQFF
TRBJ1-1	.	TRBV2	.	TGTGCCAGCACGCCACAGGGAAACACTGAAGCTTTCTTT	CASTPQGNTEAFF
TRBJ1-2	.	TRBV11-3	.	TGTGCCAGCAGCGGCGGAGTGGTTGGCTACACCTTC	CASSGGVVGYTF
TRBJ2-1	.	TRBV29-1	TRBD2	TGCAGCGCCGGCTGGGGCGGGAGTGGCTTCCGGGGTGAGCAGTTCTTC	CSAGWGGSGFRGEQFF
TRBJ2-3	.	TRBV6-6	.	TGTGCCAGCAGCCGGGGCCACCGGCTCGGAGATACGCAGTATTTT	CASSRGHRLGDTQYF
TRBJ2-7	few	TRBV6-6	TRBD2	TGTGCCAGCAGTGGATGGACTAGCGGCCACGAGCAGTACTTC	CASSGWTSGHEQYF
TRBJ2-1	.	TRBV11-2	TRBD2	TGTGCCAGCAGCCAAGATGAAGGTAGCGGGAGCAATGAGCAGTTCTTC	CASSQDEGSGSNEQFF
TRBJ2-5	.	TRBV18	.	TGTGCCAGCTCAGGCGGGCTAGCGAGGGTTCAAGAGACCCAGTACTTC	CASSGGLARVQETQYF
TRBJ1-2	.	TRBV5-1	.	TGCGCCAGCAGCTTGGAAGAGGGATCCTATGGCTACACCTTC	CASSLEEGSYGYTF
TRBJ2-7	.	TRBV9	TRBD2	TGTGCCAGCAGCGTATCGGGCGGGAGGACGGGCGAGCAGTACTTC	CASSVSGGRTGEQYF
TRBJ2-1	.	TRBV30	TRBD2	TGTGCCTGGAGCCGCGGTGACAGGACTCCGGGACTAGGGGTCAATGAGCAGTTCTTC	CAWSRGDRTPGLGVNEQFF
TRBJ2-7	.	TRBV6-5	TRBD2	TGTGCCAGCAGTTTAGCGGGCCAGGCCTACGAGCAGTACTTC	CASSLAGQAYEQYF
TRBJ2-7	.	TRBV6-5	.	TGTGCCAGCACCTCCGCGCAGAGGGGCGGCGAGCAGTACTTC	CASTSAQRGGEQYF
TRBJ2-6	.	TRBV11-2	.	TGTGCCAGCAGCTCCGGCCGTGTCTCCTCTGGGGCCAACGTCCTGACTTTC	CASSSGRVSSGANVLTF
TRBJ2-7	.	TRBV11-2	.	TGTGCCAGCAGCTTAGTGGTAGCGACGGGTGAGCAGTATTTC	CASSLVVATGEQYF
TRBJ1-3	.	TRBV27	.	TGTGCCAGCAGTTCGGGACCCATTCACATATATTTT	CASSSGPIHIYF
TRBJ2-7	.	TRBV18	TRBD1	TGTGCCAGCTCACCACCGGGACAGGGCGGCGAGCAGTACTTC	CASSPPGQGGEQYF